The sequence of this T cell receptor (beta chain) was determined in a study of PD-1 blockade in classical Hodgkin lymphoma. The time point was: newly diagnosed, previously untreated cHL patient sample. Thawed PBMCs underwent magnetic negative selection to obtain purified CD8+ T cells. Germline V gene data show CDR1 as ENHRY and CDR2 as SYGVKD. The CDR3 is 15 amino acids. V lost 0 bases and J 4 bases, leaving 13 bases between the germline ends. Sequenced by immunoSEQ multiplex PCR; TCRdb stores in-frame clones only, minus some. Of fewer than 10,000 clones detected, 91% appear once; the ten largest clones hold about 8.1%.

The source is a human donor with classical Hodgkin lymphoma. The sample taken for sequencing was CD8+ T cells from blood. This chain joins TRBV10-3 and TRBJ2-7, with D perhaps matching TRBD2 (6 bases). Here the CDR3 DNA reads TGTGCCATCAGTGAGTCCGGGGCCAGCGGGTACGAGCAGTACTTC. It specifies CAISESGASGYEQYF.